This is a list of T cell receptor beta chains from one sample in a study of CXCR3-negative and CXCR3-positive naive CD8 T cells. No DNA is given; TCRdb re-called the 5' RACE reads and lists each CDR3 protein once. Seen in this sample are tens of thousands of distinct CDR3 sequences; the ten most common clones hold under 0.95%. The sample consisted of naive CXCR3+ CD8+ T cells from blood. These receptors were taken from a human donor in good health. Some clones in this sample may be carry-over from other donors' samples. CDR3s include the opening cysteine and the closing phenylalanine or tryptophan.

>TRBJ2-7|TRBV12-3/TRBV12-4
CASVGGGTYEQYF
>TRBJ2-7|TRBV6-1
CASGPDRRDYEQYF
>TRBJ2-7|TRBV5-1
CASSLESRDPGIYEQYF
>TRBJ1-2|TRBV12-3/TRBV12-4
CASSLGTGLHGYTF
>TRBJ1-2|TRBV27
CASSPTVNYGYTF
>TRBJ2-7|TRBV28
CASSPRIRLGQYF
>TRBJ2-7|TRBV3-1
CASSQGGGTSYEQYF
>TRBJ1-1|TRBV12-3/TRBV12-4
CASSLTVRNTEALF
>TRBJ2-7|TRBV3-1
CASSQFDRTYEQYF
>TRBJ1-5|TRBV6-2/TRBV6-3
CASSYFREVQPQHF
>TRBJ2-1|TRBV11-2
CASSFGGRSVDEQFF
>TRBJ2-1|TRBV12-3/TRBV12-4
CASSPRTEATPEQFF
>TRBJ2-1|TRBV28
CASSQTSGGREQFF
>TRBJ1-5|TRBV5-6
CASSETGESQPQHF
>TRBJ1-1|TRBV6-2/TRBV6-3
CASSYSSGKSPSGYRDRDTEAFF
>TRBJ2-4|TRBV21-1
CASSKAAGLTPKNIQYF
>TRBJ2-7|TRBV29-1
CSVHLARSSYEQYF